This passage covers 4 T cell receptor beta chains from one sample sequenced in a study of blood T cell repertoires in COVID-19. Some clones are missing from TCRdb's copy, which holds only in-frame ones; the method was immunoSEQ multiplex PCR. The sample has 150,000 to 200,000 clones; roughly 70% are singletons. Sequenced sample: peripheral blood. These TCRs come from a woman older than 75 with acute or convalescent COVID-19.

This clone occurred a few times. The V gene is TRBV3-1 (or the pseudogene TRBV3-2), the J gene TRBJ2-5; TRBD1 might be the D (5 bases). The V end lost 5 bases, the J end lost 5 bases, and 18 bases lay between the germline ends. CDR1 LGHDT and CDR2 YNNKEL come from the germline V gene (reference sequence). This CDR3 is 15 amino acids long. The CDR3 spells CASSNPTQAWETQYF. The CDR3 bases are TGTGCCAGCAGCAACCCGACACAGGCTTGGGAGACCCAGTACTTC.

The chain joins TRBV2 to TRBJ2-5, with 7 bases aligning to TRBD2. Germline assignment: CDR1 SNHLY and CDR2 FYNNEI. This CDR3 is 14 amino acids long. Germline trimming cut 3 bases from V and 6 bases from J; bases unmatched to any gene: 7. CDR3 region: CASSEESGRQTQYF. The DNA of the CDR3 is TGTGCCAGCAGTGAGGAGTCCGGGAGGCAGACCCAGTACTTC.

This clone was seen a handful of times. The chain carries TRBV19 and TRBJ1-5, with TRBD1 matching over 7 bases. The junction had 9 bases not matched to a gene; V was cut back by 11 bases and J by 5 bases. The CDR3 contains 13 residues. CDR1 is LNHDA and CDR2 is SQIVND in the germline V gene (reference sequence). The CDR3 protein is CASTRGDYQPQHF. CDR3 sequence (DNA): TGTGCCTCTACCAGGGGGGATTATCAGCCCCAGCATTTT.

The V and J genes are TRBV4-1 and TRBJ2-7; 7 positions agree with TRBD1. Per germline, CDR1 MGHRA and CDR2 YSYEKL. CDR3 length: 16 residues. The J segment lost 0 bases and the V segment lost 0 bases, leaving 5 bases of the junction unmatched. As DNA, the CDR3 is TGCGCCAGCAGCCAAGAAGCCGGGACAGCCTCCTACGAGCAGTACTTC. The encoded protein is CASSQEAGTASYEQYF.